This T cell receptor (beta chain) was captured in a study of cytomegalovirus exposure and HLA in healthy donors. At the level of the study: The same platform used for the roughly 650 first-cohort repertoires was also used for the 90 to 150 validation repertoires, as a later analysis reported.

V shed 1 base and J shed 5 bases, with 14 bases lying between them. The CDR3 is made up of 16 amino acids. Germline assignment: CDR1 SNHLY and CDR2 FYNNEI. Study results and limitations: A later analysis found first-cohort TCR clusters tended to co-occur in the approximately 110 validation repertoires. In vitro testing confirmed a few CMV-associated chains as specific for CMV antigens. Reportedly, diagnosis of cytomegalovirus status by the classifier showed high specificity and sensitivity.

TCRdb's table, derived via immunoSEQ multiplex PCR, lists solely in-frame clones and lacks some. The repertoire holds approximately 100,000 clones, under 95% seen once, with approximately 1% in the top ten. With respect to this clone: Antigen: not known.

Sequences were obtained from PBMCs. This chain uses TRBV2 with TRBJ2-2, with D tentatively TRBD1 (7 bases). The TCR was taken from a woman in her thirties in good health and CMV-seropositive. The CDR3 DNA is TGTGCCAGCAGTGAAGGCGGGACAGCTCTTACCGGGGAGCTGTTTTTT. Residues: CASSEGGTALTGELFF.